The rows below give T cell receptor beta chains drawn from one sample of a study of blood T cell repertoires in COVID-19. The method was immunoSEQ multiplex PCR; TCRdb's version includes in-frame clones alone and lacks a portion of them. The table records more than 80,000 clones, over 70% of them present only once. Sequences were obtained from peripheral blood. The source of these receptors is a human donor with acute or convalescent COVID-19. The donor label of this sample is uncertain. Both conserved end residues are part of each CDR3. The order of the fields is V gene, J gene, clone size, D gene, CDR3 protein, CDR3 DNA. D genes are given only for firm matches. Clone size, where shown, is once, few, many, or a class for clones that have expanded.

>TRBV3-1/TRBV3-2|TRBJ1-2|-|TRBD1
CASSRNRPGTGNYGYTF
TGTGCCAGCAGCCGTAACCGTCCCGGGACAGGGAACTATGGCTACACCTTC
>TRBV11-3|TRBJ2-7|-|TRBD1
CASSAGTGSSYEQYF
TGTGCCAGCAGCGCGGGGACAGGGAGTTCCTACGAGCAGTACTTC
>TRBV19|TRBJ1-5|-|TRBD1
CASSPQSTGPVSNQPQHF
TGTGCCAGTAGTCCACAATCGACAGGGCCTGTTAGCAATCAGCCCCAGCATTTT
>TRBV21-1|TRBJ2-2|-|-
CASSNRGETGELFF
TGTGCCAGCAGCAACCGGGGAGAAACCGGGGAGCTGTTTTTT
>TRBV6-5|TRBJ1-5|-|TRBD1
CASSRDSYSNQPQHF
TGTGCCAGCAGCCGGGACAGTTATAGCAATCAGCCCCAGCATTTT
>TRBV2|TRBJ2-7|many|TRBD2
CASSDLAGGRNEQYF
TGTGCCAGCAGTGATCTGGCGGGGGGGAGGAACGAGCAGTACTTC
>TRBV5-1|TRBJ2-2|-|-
CASRRIDSMNTGELFF
TGCGCCAGCAGAAGAATCGACAGTATGAACACCGGGGAGCTGTTTTTT
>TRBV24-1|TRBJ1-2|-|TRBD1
CATSEGPGGIYGYTF
TGTGCCACCAGTGAAGGTCCAGGGGGCATTTATGGCTACACCTTC
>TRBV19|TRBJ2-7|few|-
CASSSSGLRRGEQYF
TGTGCCAGTAGTTCCTCGGGACTTAGACGGGGCGAGCAGTACTTC
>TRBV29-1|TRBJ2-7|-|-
CSVEVSYEQYF
TGCAGCGTTGAGGTCAGTTACGAGCAGTACTTC
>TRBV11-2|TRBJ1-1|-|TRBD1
CASSPWTGGSAFF
TGTGCCAGCAGCCCCTGGACAGGGGGCTCAGCTTTCTTT
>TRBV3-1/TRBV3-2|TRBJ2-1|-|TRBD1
CASSETTGTGVNNEQFF
TGTGCCAGCAGCGAGACCACCGGGACAGGGGTGAACAATGAGCAGTTCTTC
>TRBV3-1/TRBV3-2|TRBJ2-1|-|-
CASSQATGPQFF
TGTGCCAGCAGCCAGGCTACAGGGCCACAGTTCTTC
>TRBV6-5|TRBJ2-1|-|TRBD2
CATMRVAGQFNEQFF
TGTGCCACCATGAGAGTAGCGGGGCAATTCAATGAGCAGTTCTTC
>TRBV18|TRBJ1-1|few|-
CASSPPGGFGEAFF
TGTGCCAGCTCACCACCGGGGGGTTTTGGTGAAGCTTTCTTT
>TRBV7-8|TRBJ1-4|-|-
CASSLAGGVNKKLFF
TGTGCCAGCAGCTTAGCAGGAGGGGTTAATAAAAAACTGTTTTTT
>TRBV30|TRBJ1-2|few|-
CAWSVERQNGYTF
TGTGCCTGGAGTGTAGAGCGGCAGAATGGCTACACCTTC
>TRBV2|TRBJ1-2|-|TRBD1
CASSGGTGSLDITF
TGTGCCAGCAGTGGGGGGACAGGGTCCCTGGACATCACCTTC
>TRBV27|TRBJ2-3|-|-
CASSFGGSRGTQYF
TGTGCCAGCAGTTTCGGGGGTAGCCGAGGTACGCAGTATTTT
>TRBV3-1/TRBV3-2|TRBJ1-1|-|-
CASNLRGLMNTEAFF
TGTGCCAGCAACTTAAGGGGACTGATGAACACTGAAGCTTTCTTT
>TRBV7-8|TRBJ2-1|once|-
CATNADVWYNEQFF
TGTGCCACCAACGCGGATGTTTGGTACAATGAGCAGTTCTTC
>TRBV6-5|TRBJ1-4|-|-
CASTTGNEKLFF
TGTGCCAGCACGACTGGTAATGAAAAACTGTTTTTT
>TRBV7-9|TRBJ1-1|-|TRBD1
CASSNQGQGRKAFF
TGTGCCAGCAGCAATCAGGGACAGGGGAGGAAAGCTTTCTTT
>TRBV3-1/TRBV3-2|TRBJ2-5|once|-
CASSQRGSAQETQYF
TGTGCCAGCAGCCAACGGGGGTCTGCTCAAGAGACCCAGTACTTC
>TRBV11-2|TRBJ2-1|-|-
CASSPQTYNEQFF
TGTGCCAGCAGCCCACAAACCTACAATGAGCAGTTCTTC
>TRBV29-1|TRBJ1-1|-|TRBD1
CSVEDLGQGYNTEAFF
TGCAGCGTTGAAGACCTAGGACAGGGGTATAACACTGAAGCTTTCTTT
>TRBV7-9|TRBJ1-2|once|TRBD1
CASSLETGAYGYTF
TGTGCCAGCAGCTTAGAGACAGGGGCGTATGGCTACACCTTC
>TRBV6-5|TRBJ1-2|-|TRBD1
CASSYFGTADGYTF
TGTGCCAGCAGTTACTTCGGGACAGCTGATGGCTACACCTTC
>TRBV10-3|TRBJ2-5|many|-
CAISERGETQYF
TGTGCCATCAGTGAGAGGGGGGAGACCCAGTACTTC
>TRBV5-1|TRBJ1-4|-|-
CASRETATNEKLFF
TGCGCCAGCAGGGAGACAGCAACTAATGAAAAACTGTTTTTT
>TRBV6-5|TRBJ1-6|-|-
CASTSAGLRPLHF
TGTGCCAGCACCTCCGCGGGACTCAGGCCCCTCCACTTT
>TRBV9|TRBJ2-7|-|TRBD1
CASSVGDRSYEQYF
TGTGCCAGCAGCGTAGGGGACAGGTCCTACGAGCAGTACTTC
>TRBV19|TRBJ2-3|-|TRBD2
CASGGGSTDTQYF
TGTGCCAGCGGGGGGGGGAGCACAGATACGCAGTATTTT
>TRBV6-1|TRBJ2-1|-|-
CASSEFGNSRNEQFF
TGTGCCAGCAGTGAATTCGGGAACTCGAGGAATGAGCAGTTCTTC
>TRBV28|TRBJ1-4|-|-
CASSLSFESGGEKLFF
TGTGCCAGCAGTTTAAGTTTTGAGTCGGGAGGAGAAAAACTGTTTTTT
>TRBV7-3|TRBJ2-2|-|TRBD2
CASSYLAGDGELFF
TGTGCCAGCAGCTACCTAGCGGGGGACGGGGAGCTGTTTTTT
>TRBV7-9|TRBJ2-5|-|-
CASSLKGRGGETQYF
TGTGCCAGCAGCTTAAAAGGCAGGGGCGGTGAGACCCAGTACTTC
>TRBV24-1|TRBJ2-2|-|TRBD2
CATSDFGTSGGINTGELFF
TGTGCCACCAGTGATTTCGGGACTAGCGGGGGAATCAACACCGGGGAGCTGTTTTTT
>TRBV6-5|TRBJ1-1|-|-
CAVGRGGAEAFF
TGTGCCGTTGGGAGGGGTGGGGCTGAAGCTTTCTTT
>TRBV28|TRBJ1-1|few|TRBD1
CASSPDRARTEAFF
TGTGCCAGCAGTCCGGACAGGGCTAGAACTGAAGCTTTCTTT
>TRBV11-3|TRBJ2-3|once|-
CASSLSRSTDTQYF
TGTGCCAGCAGCTTATCTCGTAGCACAGATACGCAGTATTTT
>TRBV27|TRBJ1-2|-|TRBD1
CASSLFYGYAPDRGRGYTF
TGTGCCAGCAGTTTATTTTATGGATACGCACCAGACAGGGGGCGCGGCTACACCTTC
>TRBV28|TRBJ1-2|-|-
CASSINFYGYTF
TGTGCCAGCAGTATAAATTTCTATGGCTACACCTTC
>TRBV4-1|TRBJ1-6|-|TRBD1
CASSQDRGQLNNSPLHF
TGCGCCAGCAGCCAAGATCGGGGACAGCTTAATAATTCACCCCTCCACTTT
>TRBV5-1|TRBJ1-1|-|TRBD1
CASSRTGAWNTEAFF
TGCGCCAGCAGCCGGACAGGGGCTTGGAACACTGAAGCTTTCTTT
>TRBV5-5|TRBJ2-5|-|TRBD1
CASSVNRGETQYF
TGTGCCAGCAGCGTGAACAGGGGCGAGACCCAGTACTTC
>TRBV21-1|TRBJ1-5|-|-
CASSKAGLDPTRQPQHF
TGTGCCAGCAGCAAAGCAGGTTTAGACCCTACGAGGCAGCCCCAGCATTTT
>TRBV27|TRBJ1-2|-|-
CASSSTSSNYGYTF
TGTGCCAGCAGTTCCACATCATCTAACTATGGCTACACCTTC
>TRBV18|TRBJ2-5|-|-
CASSLTAQGKETQYF
TGTGCCAGCTCACTGACCGCACAGGGTAAAGAGACCCAGTACTTC
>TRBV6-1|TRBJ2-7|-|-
CASSDVGDEQYF
TGTGCCAGCAGTGATGTAGGGGACGAGCAGTACTTC
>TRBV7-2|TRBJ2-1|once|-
CASSLHNEQFF
TGTGCCAGCAGTCTACACAATGAGCAGTTCTTC
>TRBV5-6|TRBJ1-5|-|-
CASSLQGRQPQHF
TGTGCCAGCAGCTTACAGGGTCGTCAGCCCCAGCATTTT